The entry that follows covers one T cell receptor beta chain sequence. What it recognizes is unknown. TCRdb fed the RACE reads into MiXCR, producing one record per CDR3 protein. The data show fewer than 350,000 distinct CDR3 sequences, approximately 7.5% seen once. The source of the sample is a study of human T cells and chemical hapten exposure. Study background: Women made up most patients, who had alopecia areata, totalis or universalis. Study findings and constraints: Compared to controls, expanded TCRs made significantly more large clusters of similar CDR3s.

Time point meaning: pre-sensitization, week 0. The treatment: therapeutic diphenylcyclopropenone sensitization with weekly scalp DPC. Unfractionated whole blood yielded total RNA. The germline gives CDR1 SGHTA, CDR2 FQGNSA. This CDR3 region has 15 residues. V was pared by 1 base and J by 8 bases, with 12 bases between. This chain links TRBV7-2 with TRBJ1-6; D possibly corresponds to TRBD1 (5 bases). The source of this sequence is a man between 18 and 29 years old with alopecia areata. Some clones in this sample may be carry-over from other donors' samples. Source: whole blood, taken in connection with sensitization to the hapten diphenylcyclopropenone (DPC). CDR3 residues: CASSLGFRDYSPLHF. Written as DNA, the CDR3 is TGTGCCAGCAGCTTAGGCTTCAGGGATTATTCACCCCTCCACTTT.